This TCR beta chain was obtained from a study of Tregs in tolerant kidney transplant recipients. Sequencing used immunoSEQ multiplex PCR; TCRdb keeps in-frame clones, though not all of them. The data contain 100,000 to 150,000 clones, roughly nine tenths of them singletons. This clone came up once. Trimming cost V 4 bases and J 5 bases, with 13 bases left between them. This CDR3 spans 15 amino acids. The germline V gene has CDR1 SGHRS and CDR2 YFSETQ. Unstimulated Tregs (CD4+CD25+CD127-) and CD4+CD25- non-Tregs were sorted from PBMCs. The clonotype comes from a human donor in good health. This rearrangement joins TRBV5-1 to TRBJ1-6; D is perhaps TRBD1 (5 bases). Input material: CD4+ T cells from blood. For the CDR3, the DNA is TGCGCCAGCAGCGTCTCGGGGCCGAATAATTCACCCCTCCACTTT. Translating it yields CASSVSGPNNSPLHF.